The 20 T cell receptor beta chains listed next were all sequenced from one sample in a study of blood T cell repertoires in COVID-19 (dated by TCRdb to the early 2020s). Library method: the immunoSEQ multiplex PCR assay. Held by TCRdb, this immuneACCESS table contains in-frame sequences only and omits some clones. Under half of the omission traces to an unresolved V gene where checked; the cause of the rest is unknown. The sample table lists hundreds of thousands of clones, around nine tenths of them with a count of one. The ten top clones hold around an eighth of the sample. Source material: peripheral blood. The source is a woman between 55 and 75 years old with acute or convalescent COVID-19.

The chain is built from TRBV6-5 and TRBJ2-7; 7 bases map to TRBD1. V shed 6 bases and J 7 bases; nucleotides not matched to a gene: 15. The CDR3 extends over 15 amino acids. Per the germline V gene, CDR1 is MNHEY and CDR2 is SVGAGI. CDR3 loop: CASSFDRDILGEQYF. CDR3 DNA: TGTGCCAGCAGCTTCGACAGGGACATCCTGGGGGAGCAGTACTTC.

The CDR3 region is CASSLEGRGITGELFF. The CDR3 DNA follows: TGCGCCAGCAGCCTGGAGGGGCGGGGAATCACCGGGGAGCTGTTTTTT. This rearrangement joins TRBV5-1 to TRBJ2-2, with a weak D call TRBD2 (6 bases). The V and J ends lost 4 bases and 4 bases respectively, with 17 bases between them. CDR1 and CDR2 from the germline V gene are SGHRS and YFSETQ. The CDR3 spans 16 residues. Filled out from reference TRBV5-1 and TRBJ2-2, the complete variable domain reads KAGVTQTPRYLIKTRGQQVTLSCSPISGHRSVSWYQQTPGQGLQFLFEYFSETQRNKGNFPGRFSGRQFSNSRSEMNVSTLELGDSALYLCASSLEGRGITGELFFGEGSRLTVL.

CDR3 loop: CASGQGAILSGNTIYF. The CDR3 DNA follows: TGTGCCAGCGGACAGGGGGCCATCCTCTCTGGAAACACCATATATTTT. The gene calls are TRBV3-1 (or the pseudogene TRBV3-2) and TRBJ1-3; 11 nucleotides align to TRBD1. The CDR3 runs 16 residues. CDR1 and CDR2 from the germline V gene are LGHDT and YNNKEL (reference sequence). V shed 8 bases, J shed 0 bases, and the junction held 6 bases outside the gene matches.

This clone was counted a single time. The rearrangement uses TRBV27 and TRBJ1-2, with D unresolved. The CDR3 runs to 16 residues. V lost 3 bases, J lost 5 bases, and 19 bases lay in between. CDR1 and CDR2 from the germline V gene are MNHEY and SMNVEV (reference sequence). For the CDR3, the DNA is TGTGCCAGCAGTTTCCTTACAGCCGGCTTCAGTTATGGCTACACCTTC. As protein: CASSFLTAGFSYGYTF.

The CDR3 spells CATSTEGGVGNEQFF. For the CDR3, the DNA is TGTGCCACCAGCACCGAGGGCGGAGTTGGCAATGAGCAGTTCTTC. The chain uses TRBV15 and TRBJ2-1, with a weak D call TRBD2 (5 bases). There are 15 residues in the CDR3. Trimming removed 4 bases at V and 6 bases at J, with 16 bases between. CDR1 is LNHNV and CDR2 is YYDKDF in the germline V gene (reference sequence).

This sequence joins TRBV7-9 and TRBJ2-3; D is ambiguous. Per germline, CDR1 SEHNR and CDR2 FQNEAQ (reference sequence). The CDR3 is 17 residues long. The V end lost 4 bases, the J end lost 1 base, and 18 bases lay between the germline ends. The CDR3 DNA reads as TGTGCCAGCAGCTCCCGAACGATCGCCACTCGCACAGATACGCAGTATTTT. Amino acid sequence: CASSSRTIATRTDTQYF.

The genes are TRBV27 and TRBJ1-6; no definite D call. Germline assignment: CDR1 MNHEY and CDR2 SMNVEV (reference sequence). Trimming shortened V by 6 bases and J by 0 bases, and 6 bases separated the two germline ends. This CDR3 is built from 14 residues. CDR3 bases: TGTGCCAGCAGGTGGAGCTCCTATAATTCACCCCTCCACTTT. Protein sequence: CASRWSSYNSPLHF.

The CDR3 coding sequence is TGTGCCAGCAGCTTGTCCGACGCCGGGAGCGAGCAGTACTTC. Translating it yields CASSLSDAGSEQYF. The chain employs TRBV5-6 and TRBJ2-7, with D perhaps TRBD2 (6 bases). The CDR3 has 14 amino acids. Looked up from germline, CDR1 is SGHDT and CDR2 is YYEEEE. V lost 1 base to trimming and J lost 6 bases, with 14 bases between them. The full variable domain, completed using reference TRBV5-6 and TRBJ2-7, is DAGVTQSPTHLIKTRGQQVTLRCSPKSGHDTVSWYQQALGQGPQFIFQYYEEEERQRGNFPDRFSGHQFPNYSSELNVNALLLGDSALYLCASSLSDAGSEQYFGPGTRLTVT.

This clone came up once. This chain joins TRBV7-2 and TRBJ2-7, with TRBD2 matching over 11 bases. The ends lost 4 bases at V and 6 bases at J; junction bases unmatched: 5. Germline V lookup: CDR1 SGHTA, CDR2 FQGNSA. This CDR3 has 14 amino acids. CDR3 sequence reads: CASSYSGRAGEQYF. The CDR3 DNA reads as TGTGCCAGCAGCTATAGCGGGAGGGCGGGCGAGCAGTACTTC.

The chain uses TRBV5-1 and TRBJ1-2; 12 bases are shared with TRBD1. Trimming cost V 2 bases and J 8 bases; bases outside gene matches: 10. Germline CDR1 SGHRS, CDR2 YFSETQ. The length of the CDR3 is 16 residues. CDR3 bases: TGCGCCAGCAGCTTAGATCCGGGACAGGGGGCTGTAGGCTACACCTTC. This encodes CASSLDPGQGAVGYTF.

The table lists this clone with a count of one. The chain combines TRBV4-1 with TRBJ1-1; TRBD1 is a possible D gene (5 bases). V was clipped by 3 bases and J by 4 bases, with 18 bases between them. This CDR3 contains 16 residues. CDR1 and CDR2 (germline): MGHRA, YSYEKL. This CDR3 is CASSHRDAQESTEAFF. In nucleotides, the CDR3 is TGCGCCAGCAGCCACCGCGACGCACAGGAGAGCACTGAAGCTTTCTTT.

The V and J genes are TRBV5-1 and TRBJ2-2; D is possibly TRBD1 (6 bases). This CDR3 spans 15 amino acids. The germline V gene encodes CDR1 SGHRS and CDR2 YFSETQ. V was trimmed by 1 base and J by 4 bases, leaving 11 bases between them. The CDR3 spells CASSLRTVITGELFF. In DNA, the CDR3 is TGCGCCAGCAGCTTGAGGACAGTAATCACCGGGGAGCTGTTTTTT.

V usage is TRBV5-4 and J usage is TRBJ1-6; tentative D call: TRBD1 (5 bases). Looked up from germline, CDR1 is SGHNT and CDR2 is YYREEE (reference sequence). Trimming took off 9 bases at V and 7 bases at J, with 14 bases between the two ends. CDR3 length equals 13 residues. CDR3 sequence: CATAGGKNSPLHF. In DNA form, the CDR3 reads TGTGCCACCGCGGGGGGAAAGAATTCACCCCTCCACTTT.

The V and J genes are TRBV20-1 and TRBJ2-1; D unclear. This CDR3 has 14 residues. V was trimmed by 3 bases and J by 4 bases, leaving 13 bases between them. Germline CDR1 is DFQATT and CDR2 is SNEGSKA (reference sequence). The CDR3 DNA sequence: TGCAGTGCTAGTATTAGCCTTCATTACAATGAGCAGTTCTTC. The encoded protein is CSASISLHYNEQFF.

This clone appeared once. The gene calls are TRBV28 and TRBJ2-7; 10 nucleotides align to TRBD1. This CDR3 has 13 residues. CDR1 MDHEN and CDR2 SYDVKM come from the germline V gene. Germline trimming cut 7 bases from V and 7 bases from J; bases unmatched to any gene: 7. The CDR3 sequence is CASTFDRGQEQYF. The CDR3 DNA reads TGTGCCAGCACTTTTGACAGGGGGCAAGAGCAGTACTTC.

This clone was detected many times. The V gene is TRBV5-4, the J gene TRBJ2-5, with 8 nucleotides matching TRBD2. This CDR3 region has 12 residues. Looked up from germline, CDR1 is SGHNT and CDR2 is YYREEE (reference sequence). Trimming at V came to 4 bases and at J to 13 bases, leaving 9 bases not matched to a gene. CDR3 DNA sequence: TGTGCCAGCAGCACGGGACTAGGGCCCCTGTACTTC. Protein: CASSTGLGPLYF.

The V gene is TRBV28, the J gene TRBJ2-1; 11 bases are a match to TRBD1. In germline, CDR1 is MDHEN, CDR2 SYDVKM. This CDR3 has 16 amino acids. J was trimmed by 5 bases and V by 6 bases; bases with no gene match: 9. The CDR3 DNA sequence: TGTGCCAGCAGAACCCCTCGGACAGGGGGCCACAATGAGCAGTTCTTC. It codes for CASRTPRTGGHNEQFF.

The chain carries TRBV3-1 (or the pseudogene TRBV3-2) and TRBJ2-5; 15 bases map to TRBD2. V dropped 2 bases and J dropped 0; count of bases not matched to a gene: 7. Germline-derived CDR1 and CDR2 are LGHDT and YNNKEL (reference sequence). The CDR3 loop spans 19 amino acids. The CDR3, as DNA: TGTGCCAGCAGCCAATCTGGGACTAGCGGGAGGAACAACCAAGAGACCCAGTACTTC. Protein product: CASSQSGTSGRNNQETQYF.

The chain combines TRBV28 with TRBJ1-2; tentative D call: TRBD1 (5 bases). Germline CDR1 is MDHEN and CDR2 is SYDVKM. CDR3 length equals 17 residues. Trimming pared 5 bases from V and 3 bases from J, leaving 22 bases between. In DNA, the CDR3 is TGTGCCAGCAGTCCCAACGGGGGGGGGAGGCCGTACTATGGCTACACCTTC. Translating gives CASSPNGGGRPYYGYTF.

The chain links TRBV5-1 to TRBJ2-1, with D maybe TRBD1 (6 bases). Germline CDR1 is SGHRS and CDR2 is YFSETQ. Trimming cost V 5 bases and J 1 base, with 13 bases left between them. The CDR3 totals 15 residues. In DNA form, the CDR3 reads TGCGCCAGCAGGGCACAGGGTAATTCCTACAATGAGCAGTTCTTC. Residues: CASRAQGNSYNEQFF.